This TCR beta chain stems from a study of identical twins. TCRdb independently ran MiXCR on the 5' RACE reads; one entry per CDR3 protein. This repertoire shows about 1.7 million distinct CDR3 sequences, 25% to 35% found once; its top ten account for 0.27%. Study observations and caveats: Rather than following the same donors, the conclusions depended on cross-sectional statistical analysis. In beta out-of-frame sequences, the excess sharing between twins was weaker.

In regard to this clonotype: No antigen is known for it.

The TCR was taken from a newborn girl in good health. Sequences were obtained from cord blood.

The CDR3 nucleotides read TGTGCCAGCAGGGCCGACGGGAATCAGCCCCAGCATTTT. Its protein product is CASRADGNQPQHF. The V call is TRBV12-3 or TRBV12-4, the J call TRBJ1-5; the D is unclear. The length of the CDR3 is 13 residues. Trimming removed 6 bases from V and 4 bases from J, with 10 bases in between.